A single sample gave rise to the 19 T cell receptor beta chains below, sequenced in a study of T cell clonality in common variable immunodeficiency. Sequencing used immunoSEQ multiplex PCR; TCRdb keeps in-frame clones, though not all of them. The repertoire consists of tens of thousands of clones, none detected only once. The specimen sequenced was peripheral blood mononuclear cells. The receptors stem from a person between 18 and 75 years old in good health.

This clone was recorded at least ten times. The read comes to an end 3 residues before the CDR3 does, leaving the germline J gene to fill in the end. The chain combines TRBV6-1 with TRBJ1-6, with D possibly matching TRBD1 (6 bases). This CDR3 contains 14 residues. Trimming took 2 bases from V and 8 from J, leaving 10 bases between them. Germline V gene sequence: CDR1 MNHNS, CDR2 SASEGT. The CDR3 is CASSEWGGDSPLHF. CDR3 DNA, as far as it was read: TGTGCCAGCAGTGAATGGGGGGGCGATTCACCC.

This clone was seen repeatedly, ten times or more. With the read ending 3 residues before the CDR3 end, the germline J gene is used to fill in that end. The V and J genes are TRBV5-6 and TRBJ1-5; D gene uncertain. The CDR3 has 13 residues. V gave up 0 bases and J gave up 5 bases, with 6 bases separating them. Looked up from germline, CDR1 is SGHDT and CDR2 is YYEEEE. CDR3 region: CASSLAGYQPQHF. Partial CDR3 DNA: TGTGCCAGCAGCTTGGCAGGCTATCAGCCC.

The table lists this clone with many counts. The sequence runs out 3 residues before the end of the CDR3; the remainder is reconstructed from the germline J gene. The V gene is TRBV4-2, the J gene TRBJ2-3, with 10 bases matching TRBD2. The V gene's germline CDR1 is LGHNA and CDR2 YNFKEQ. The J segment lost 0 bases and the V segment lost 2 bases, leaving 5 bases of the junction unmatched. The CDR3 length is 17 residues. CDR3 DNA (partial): TGTGCCAGCAGCCAAAAGCGGGGGGGGATAAGCACAGATACG. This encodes CASSQKRGGISTDT. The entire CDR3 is CASSQKRGGISTDTQYF.

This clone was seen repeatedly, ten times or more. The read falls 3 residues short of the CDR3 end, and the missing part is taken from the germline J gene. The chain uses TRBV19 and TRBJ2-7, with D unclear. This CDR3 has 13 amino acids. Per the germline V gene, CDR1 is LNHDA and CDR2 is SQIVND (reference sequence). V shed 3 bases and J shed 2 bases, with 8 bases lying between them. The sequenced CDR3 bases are TGTGCCAGTAGTATGGCAGTCGCCTACGAG. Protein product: CASSMAVAYE. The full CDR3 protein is CASSMAVAYEQYF.

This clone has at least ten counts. The CDR3 loop reads CATRRGESSGANVLTF. The sequenced CDR3 bases are TGTGCCACCCGGCGGGGGGAGAGCTCTGGGGCCAACGTC. The chain has TRBV15 and TRBJ2-6; 8 bases align to TRBD2. Sequencing ends 3 residues short of the CDR3 end; the germline J gene provides the rest. The J segment lost 0 bases and the V segment lost 8 bases, leaving 6 bases of the junction unmatched. This CDR3 contains 16 residues. The germline gives CDR1 LNHNV, CDR2 YYDKDF (reference sequence).

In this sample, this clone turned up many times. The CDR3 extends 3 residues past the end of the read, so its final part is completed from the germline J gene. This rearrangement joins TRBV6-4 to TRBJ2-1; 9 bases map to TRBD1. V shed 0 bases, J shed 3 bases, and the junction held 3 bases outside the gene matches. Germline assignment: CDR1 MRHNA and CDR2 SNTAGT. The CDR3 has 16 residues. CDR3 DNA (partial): TGTGCCAGCAGTGACTCCTCGACAGGGGGCTACAATGAG. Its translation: CASSDSSTGGYNE. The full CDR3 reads CASSDSSTGGYNEQFF.

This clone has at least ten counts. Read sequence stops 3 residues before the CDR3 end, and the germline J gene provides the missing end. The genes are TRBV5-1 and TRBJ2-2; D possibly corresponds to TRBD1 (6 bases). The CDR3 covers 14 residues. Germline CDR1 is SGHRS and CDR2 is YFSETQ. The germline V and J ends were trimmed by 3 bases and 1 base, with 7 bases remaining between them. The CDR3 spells CASSYRVNTGELFF. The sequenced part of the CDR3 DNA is TGCGCCAGCAGCTACAGGGTGAACACCGGGGAG.

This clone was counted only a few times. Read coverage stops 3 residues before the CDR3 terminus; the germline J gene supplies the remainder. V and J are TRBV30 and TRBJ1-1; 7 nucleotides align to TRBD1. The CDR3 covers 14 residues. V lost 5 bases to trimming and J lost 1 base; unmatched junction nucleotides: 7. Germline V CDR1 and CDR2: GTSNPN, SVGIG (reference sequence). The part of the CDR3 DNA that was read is TGTGCCTGGGCTAGGGACAGCCGGAACACTGAA. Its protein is CAWARDSRNTE. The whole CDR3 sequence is CAWARDSRNTEAFF.

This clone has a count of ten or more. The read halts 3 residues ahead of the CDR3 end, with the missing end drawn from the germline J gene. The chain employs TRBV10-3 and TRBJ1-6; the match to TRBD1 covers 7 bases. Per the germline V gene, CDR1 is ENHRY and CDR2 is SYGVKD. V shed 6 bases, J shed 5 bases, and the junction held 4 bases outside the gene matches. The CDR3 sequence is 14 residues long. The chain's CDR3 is CAIRNTGDNSPLHF. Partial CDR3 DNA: TGTGCCATCAGGAATACAGGGGATAATTCACCC.

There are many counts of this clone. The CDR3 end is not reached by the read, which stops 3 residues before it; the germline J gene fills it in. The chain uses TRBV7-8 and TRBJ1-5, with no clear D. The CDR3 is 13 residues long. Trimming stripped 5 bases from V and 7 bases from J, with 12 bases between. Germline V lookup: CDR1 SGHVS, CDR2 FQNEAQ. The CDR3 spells CASSHGPGQPQHF. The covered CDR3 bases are TGTGCCAGCAGCCACGGTCCGGGGCAGCCC.

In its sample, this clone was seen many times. The CDR3 loop reads CASSQTVGGDEQYF. CDR3 bases read: TGTGCCAGCAGCCAAACGGTAGGGGGAGACGAG. The chain couples TRBV4-2 to TRBJ2-7; a possible D gene is TRBD1 (6 bases). Sequencing ends 3 residues short of the CDR3 end; the germline J gene provides the rest. Trimming pared 2 bases from V and 5 bases from J, leaving 13 bases between. The CDR3 runs to 14 residues. In germline, CDR1 is LGHNA, CDR2 YNFKEQ.

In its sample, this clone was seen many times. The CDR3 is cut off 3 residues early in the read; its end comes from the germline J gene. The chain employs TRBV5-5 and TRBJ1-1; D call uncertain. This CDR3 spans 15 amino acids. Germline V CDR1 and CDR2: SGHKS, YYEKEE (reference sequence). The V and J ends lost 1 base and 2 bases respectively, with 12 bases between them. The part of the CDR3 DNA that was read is TGTGCCAGCAGCTTGCAGGCCAACGGAAACACTGAA. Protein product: CASSLQANGNTE. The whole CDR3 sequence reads CASSLQANGNTEAFF.

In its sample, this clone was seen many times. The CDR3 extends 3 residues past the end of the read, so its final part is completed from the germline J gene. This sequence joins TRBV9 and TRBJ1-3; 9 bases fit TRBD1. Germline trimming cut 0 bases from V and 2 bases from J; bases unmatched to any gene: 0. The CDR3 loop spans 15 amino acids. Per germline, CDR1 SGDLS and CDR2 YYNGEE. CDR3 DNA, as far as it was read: TGTGCCAGCAGCGTAGGGACAGGGGCTGGAAACACC. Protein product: CASSVGTGAGNT. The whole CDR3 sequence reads CASSVGTGAGNTIYF. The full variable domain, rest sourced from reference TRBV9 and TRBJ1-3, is DSGVTQTPKHLITATGQRVTLRCSPRSGDLSVYWYQQSLDQGLQFLIQYYNGEERAKGNILERFSAQQFPDLHSELNLSSLELGDSALYFCASSVGTGAGNTIYFGEGSWLTVV.

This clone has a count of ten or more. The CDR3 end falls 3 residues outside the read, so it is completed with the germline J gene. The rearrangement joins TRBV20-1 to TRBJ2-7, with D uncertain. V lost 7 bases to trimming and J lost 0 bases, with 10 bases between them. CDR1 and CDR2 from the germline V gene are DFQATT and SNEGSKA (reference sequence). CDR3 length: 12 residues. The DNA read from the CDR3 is TGCAGTGTAGGCGGCGTCTCCTACGAG. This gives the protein CSVGGVSYE. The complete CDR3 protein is CSVGGVSYEQYF.

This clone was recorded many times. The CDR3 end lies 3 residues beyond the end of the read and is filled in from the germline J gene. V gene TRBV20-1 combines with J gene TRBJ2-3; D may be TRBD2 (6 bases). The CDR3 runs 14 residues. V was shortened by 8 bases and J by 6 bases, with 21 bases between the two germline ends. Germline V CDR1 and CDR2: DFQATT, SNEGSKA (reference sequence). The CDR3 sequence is CSLLPLREADTQYF. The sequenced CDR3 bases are TGCAGTTTACTACCCCTCAGGGAGGCGGATACG.

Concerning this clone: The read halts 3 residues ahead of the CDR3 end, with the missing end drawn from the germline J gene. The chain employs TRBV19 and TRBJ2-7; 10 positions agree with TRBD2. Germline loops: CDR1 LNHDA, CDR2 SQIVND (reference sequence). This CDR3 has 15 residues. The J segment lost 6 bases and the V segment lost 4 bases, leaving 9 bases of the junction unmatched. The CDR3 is CASSSISGGPGEQYF. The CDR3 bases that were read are TGTGCCAGTAGTAGCATTAGCGGGGGGCCCGGCGAG.

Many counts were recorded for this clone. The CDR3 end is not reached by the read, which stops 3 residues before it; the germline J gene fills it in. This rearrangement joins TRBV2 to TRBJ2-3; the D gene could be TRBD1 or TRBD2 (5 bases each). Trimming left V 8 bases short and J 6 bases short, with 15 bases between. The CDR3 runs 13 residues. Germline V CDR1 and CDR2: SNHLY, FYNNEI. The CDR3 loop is CASGREKGDTQYF. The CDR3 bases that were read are TGTGCCAGCGGCAGGGAGAAGGGGGATACG.

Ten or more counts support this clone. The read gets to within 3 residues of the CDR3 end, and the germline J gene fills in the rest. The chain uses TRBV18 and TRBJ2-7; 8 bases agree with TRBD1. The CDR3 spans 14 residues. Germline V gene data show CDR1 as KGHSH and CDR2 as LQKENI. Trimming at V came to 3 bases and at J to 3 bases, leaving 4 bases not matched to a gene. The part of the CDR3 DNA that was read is TGTGCCAGCTCACCGGCCGGACAGGGCTACGAG. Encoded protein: CASSPAGQGYE. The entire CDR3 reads CASSPAGQGYEQYF. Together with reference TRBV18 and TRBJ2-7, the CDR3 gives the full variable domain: NAGVMQNPRHLVRRRGQEARLRCSPMKGHSHVYWYRQLPEEGLKFMVYLQKENIIDESGMPKERFSAEFPKEGPSILRIQQVVRGDSAAYFCASSPAGQGYEQYFGPGTRLTVT.

The CDR3 region is CSVASPGQGNNEQFF. The covered CDR3 bases are TGCAGCGTTGCATCTCCCGGACAGGGCAACAATGAG. The chain recombines TRBV29-1 with TRBJ2-1; 8 bases align to TRBD1. The read stops 3 residues short of the end of the CDR3; the missing end is completed from the germline J gene. Per germline, CDR1 SQVTM and CDR2 ANQGSEA. J lost 5 bases, V lost 4 bases, and 10 bases had no gene match. The CDR3 sequence is 15 residues long.